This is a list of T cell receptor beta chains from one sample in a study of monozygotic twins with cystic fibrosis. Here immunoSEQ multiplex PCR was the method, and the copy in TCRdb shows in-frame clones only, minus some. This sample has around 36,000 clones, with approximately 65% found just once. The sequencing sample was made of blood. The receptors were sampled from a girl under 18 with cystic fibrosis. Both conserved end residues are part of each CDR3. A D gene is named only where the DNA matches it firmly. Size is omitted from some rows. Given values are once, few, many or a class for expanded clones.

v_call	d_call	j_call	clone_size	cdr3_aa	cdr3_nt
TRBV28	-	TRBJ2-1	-	CASSSPITQGQSSYNEQFF	TGTGCCAGCAGTTCACCCATTACCCAAGGACAGAGCTCCTACAATGAGCAGTTCTTC
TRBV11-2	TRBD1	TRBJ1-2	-	CASSPPGGRKGYTF	TGTGCCAGCAGCCCCCCAGGGGGGAGGAAGGGCTACACCTTC
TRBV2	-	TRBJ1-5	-	CASSFRSLEPQHF	TGTGCCAGCAGTTTTCGATCCCTGGAGCCCCAGCATTTT
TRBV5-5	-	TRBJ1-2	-	CASSLAVGINYGYTF	TGTGCCAGCAGCTTGGCCGTAGGGATCAACTATGGCTACACCTTC
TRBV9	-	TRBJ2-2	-	CASSVEAGATYTGELFF	TGTGCCAGCAGCGTGGAAGCAGGGGCGACCTACACCGGGGAGCTGTTTTTT
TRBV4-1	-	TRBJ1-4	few	CASSQGSGGLGTNEKLFF	TGCGCCAGCAGCCAAGGAAGTGGGGGGTTAGGGACTAATGAAAAACTGTTTTTT
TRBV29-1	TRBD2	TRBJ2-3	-	CSVDGRENTDTQYF	TGCAGCGTTGATGGGCGGGAGAACACAGATACGCAGTATTTT
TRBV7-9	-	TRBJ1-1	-	CASSFGSGAFF	-
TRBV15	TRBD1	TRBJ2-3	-	CATSSGDRGSADTQYF	TGTGCCACCAGCTCGGGGGACAGGGGAAGCGCAGATACGCAGTATTTT
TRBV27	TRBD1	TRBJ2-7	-	CASSLSGTGSYEQYF	TGTGCCAGCAGTTTATCCGGGACAGGGTCCTACGAGCAGTACTTC
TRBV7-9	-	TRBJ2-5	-	CASSLAPQETQYF	TGTGCCAGCAGCTTAGCTCCCCAAGAGACCCAGTACTTC
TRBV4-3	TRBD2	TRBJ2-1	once	CASSQVSGDSYNEQFF	TGCGCCAGCAGCCAAGTTAGCGGGGATTCCTACAATGAGCAGTTCTTC
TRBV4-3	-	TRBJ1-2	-	CASSQDSPDRDGYTF	TGCGCCAGCAGCCAAGATTCCCCGGATCGAGATGGCTACACCTTC
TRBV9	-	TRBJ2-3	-	CASSVDSTDTQYF	TGTGCCAGCAGCGTAGATAGCACAGATACGCAGTATTTT
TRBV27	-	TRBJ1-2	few	CASSLNREWYLRGYTF	TGTGCCAGCAGTTTAAACAGGGAATGGTACCTTCGTGGCTACACCTTC
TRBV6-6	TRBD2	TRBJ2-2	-	CASSLGTSGNTGELFF	TGTGCCAGCAGTCTAGGGACTAGCGGAAACACCGGGGAGCTGTTTTTT
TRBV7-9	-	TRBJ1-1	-	CASSLEIGTEAFF	TGTGCCAGCAGCTTAGAAATAGGCACTGAAGCTTTCTTT
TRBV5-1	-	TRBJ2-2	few	CASSFLQGNTGELFF	TGCGCCAGCAGCTTTCTACAGGGGAACACCGGGGAGCTGTTTTTT
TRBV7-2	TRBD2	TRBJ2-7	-	CASSLRRPSGSLAEQYF	TGTGCCAGCAGCTTGCGTCGTCCTAGCGGGAGCTTGGCGGAGCAGTACTTC
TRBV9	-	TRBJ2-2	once	CASINTRELFF	TGTGCCAGCATCAACACCCGGGAGCTGTTTTTT
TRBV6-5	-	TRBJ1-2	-	CASRPTGYYGYTF	TGTGCCAGCAGGCCAACGGGGTACTATGGCTACACCTTC
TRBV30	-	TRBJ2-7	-	CAWNGRARGEQYF	TGTGCCTGGAATGGCAGGGCCCGAGGGGAGCAGTACTTC
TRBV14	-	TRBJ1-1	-	CASSQDVGGKNTEAFF	TGTGCCAGCAGCCAAGATGTAGGGGGAAAGAACACTGAAGCTTTCTTT
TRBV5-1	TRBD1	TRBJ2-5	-	CASSLGTGSQETQYF	TGCGCCAGCAGCTTGGGGACAGGGAGTCAGGAGACCCAGTACTTC
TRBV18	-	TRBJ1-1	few	CASSPMTVNTEAFF	TGTGCCAGCTCACCTATGACAGTTAACACTGAAGCTTTCTTT
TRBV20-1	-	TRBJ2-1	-	CSARDLGEQFF	TGCAGTGCTAGAGATTTGGGTGAGCAGTTCTTC
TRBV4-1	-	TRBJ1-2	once	CASSLRSTYGYTF	TGCGCCAGCAGCTTGCGGAGTACGTATGGCTACACCTTC
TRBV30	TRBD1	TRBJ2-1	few	CAWSSGQAYNEQFF	TGTGCCTGGAGCAGCGGACAGGCATACAATGAGCAGTTCTTC
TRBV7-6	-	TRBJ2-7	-	CASSLAGRRTAEQYF	TGTGCCAGCAGCTTAGCGGGGAGGAGAACCGCAGAGCAGTACTTC
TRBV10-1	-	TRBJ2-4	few	CASSESLAKNIQYF	TGCGCCAGCAGTGAGTCCCTAGCCAAAAACATTCAGTACTTC
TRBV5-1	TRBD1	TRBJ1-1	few	CARRTGPRNTEAFF	TGCGCCAGGAGGACAGGGCCCCGGAACACTGAAGCTTTCTTT
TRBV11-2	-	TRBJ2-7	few	CASSLSGDGDEQYF	TGTGCCAGCAGCTTATCAGGGGATGGGGACGAGCAGTACTTC
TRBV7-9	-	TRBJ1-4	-	CASSLVIGGLGEKLFF	TGTGCCAGCAGCTTAGTAATCGGGGGGCTCGGTGAAAAACTGTTTTTT
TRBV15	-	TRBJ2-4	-	CATSRDNLGLNIQYF	TGTGCCACCAGCAGAGATAACTTGGGGCTAAACATTCAGTACTTC
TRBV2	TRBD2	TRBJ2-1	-	CASSPLAGGPNEQFF	TGTGCCAGCAGCCCCCTAGCGGGAGGCCCCAATGAGCAGTTCTTC
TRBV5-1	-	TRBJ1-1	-	CASIDSILNTEAFF	TGCGCCAGCATAGACAGTATATTGAACACTGAAGCTTTCTTT
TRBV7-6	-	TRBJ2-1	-	CASSLAPGRNEQFF	TGTGCCAGCAGCTTAGCGCCTGGGCGAAATGAGCAGTTCTTC
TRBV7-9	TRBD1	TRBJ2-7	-	CASSPRDRSYEQYF	TGTGCCAGCAGCCCGAGGGACAGATCCTACGAGCAGTACTTC
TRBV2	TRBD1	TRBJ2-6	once	CASRRGDRGPSGANVLTF	TGTGCCAGCAGGCGGGGGGACAGGGGTCCCTCTGGGGCCAACGTCCTGACTTTC
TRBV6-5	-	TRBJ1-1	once	CASSYSGVSEAFF	TGTGCCAGCAGTTACTCGGGAGTCTCGGAAGCTTTCTTT
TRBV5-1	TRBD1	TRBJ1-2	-	CASNGQGGGDYGYTF	TGCGCCAGCAATGGACAGGGAGGTGGTGACTATGGCTACACCTTC
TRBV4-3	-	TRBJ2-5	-	CASSHALGGETQYF	TGCGCCAGCAGCCATGCTCTAGGGGGGGAGACCCAGTACTTC
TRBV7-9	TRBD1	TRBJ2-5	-	CASSLVDRQGETQYF	TGTGCCAGCAGCCTTGTCGATAGACAGGGAGAGACCCAGTACTTC
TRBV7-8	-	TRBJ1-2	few	CASSLYRLPTNEGYTF	TGTGCCAGCAGCTTATACAGGTTACCGACGAATGAGGGCTACACCTTC
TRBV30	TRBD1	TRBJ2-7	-	CAWSRDRNYEQYF	TGTGCCTGGAGTAGGGACAGGAACTACGAGCAGTACTTC
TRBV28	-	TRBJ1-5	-	CASSLGGRQPQHF	TGTGCCAGCAGTTTGGGGGGGAGGCAGCCCCAGCATTTT
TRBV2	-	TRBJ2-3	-	CASSAGLFTDTQYF	TGTGCCAGCAGTGCCGGACTGTTCACAGATACGCAGTATTTT
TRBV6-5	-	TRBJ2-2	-	CASRERPPGELFF	TGTGCCAGCCGAGAGCGGCCCCCCGGGGAGCTGTTTTTT
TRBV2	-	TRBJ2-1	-	CASSDYSNEQFF	TGTGCCAGCAGTGATTATAGCAATGAGCAGTTCTTC
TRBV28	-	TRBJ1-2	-	CASLGGAGAFGGYTF	TGTGCCAGCCTGGGGGGGGCAGGTGCGTTTGGTGGCTACACCTTC
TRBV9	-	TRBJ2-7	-	CASSPSTVAYEQYF	TGTGCCAGCAGCCCAAGTACGGTGGCCTACGAGCAGTACTTC
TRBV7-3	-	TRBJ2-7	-	CASSLTPGRLEQYF	TGTGCCAGCAGCTTAACACCCGGCCGCCTGGAGCAGTACTTC